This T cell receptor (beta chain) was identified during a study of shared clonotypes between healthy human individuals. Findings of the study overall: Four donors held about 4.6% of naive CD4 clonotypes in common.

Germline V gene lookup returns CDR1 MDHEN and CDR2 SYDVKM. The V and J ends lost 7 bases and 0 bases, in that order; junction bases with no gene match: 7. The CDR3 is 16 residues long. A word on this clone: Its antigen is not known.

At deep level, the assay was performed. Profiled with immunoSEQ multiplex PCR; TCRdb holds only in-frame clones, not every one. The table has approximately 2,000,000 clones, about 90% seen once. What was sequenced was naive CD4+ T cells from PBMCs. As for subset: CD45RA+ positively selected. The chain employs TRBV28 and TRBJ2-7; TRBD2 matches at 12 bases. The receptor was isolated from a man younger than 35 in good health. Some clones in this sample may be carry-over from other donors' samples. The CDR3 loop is CASKTSGRFISYEQYF. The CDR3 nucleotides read TGTGCCAGCAAAACTAGCGGGAGGTTTATCTCCTACGAGCAGTACTTC.